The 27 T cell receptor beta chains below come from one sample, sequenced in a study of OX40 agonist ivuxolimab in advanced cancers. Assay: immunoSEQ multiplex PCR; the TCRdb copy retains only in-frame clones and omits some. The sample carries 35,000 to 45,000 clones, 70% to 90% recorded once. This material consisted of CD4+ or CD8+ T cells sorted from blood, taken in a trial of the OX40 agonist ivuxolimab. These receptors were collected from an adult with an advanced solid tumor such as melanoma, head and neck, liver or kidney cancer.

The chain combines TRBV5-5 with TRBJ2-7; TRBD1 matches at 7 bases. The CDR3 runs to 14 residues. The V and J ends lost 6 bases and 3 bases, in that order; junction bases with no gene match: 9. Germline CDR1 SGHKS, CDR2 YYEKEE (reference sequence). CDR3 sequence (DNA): TGTGCCAGCATCCAGGGGACAGTCAACTACGAGCAGTACTTC. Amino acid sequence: CASIQGTVNYEQYF.

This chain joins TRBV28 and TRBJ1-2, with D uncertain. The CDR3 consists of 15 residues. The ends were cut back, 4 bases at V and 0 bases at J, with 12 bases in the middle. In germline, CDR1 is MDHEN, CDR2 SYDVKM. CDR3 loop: CASSSSKNTNYGYTF. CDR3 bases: TGTGCCAGCAGTTCCTCTAAAAACACTAACTATGGCTACACCTTC.

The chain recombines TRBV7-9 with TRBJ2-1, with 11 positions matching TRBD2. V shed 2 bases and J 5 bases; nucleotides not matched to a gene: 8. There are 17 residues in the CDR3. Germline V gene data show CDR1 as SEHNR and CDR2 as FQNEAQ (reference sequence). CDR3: CASSLLAGGTPNNEQFF. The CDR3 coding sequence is TGTGCCAGCAGCTTATTAGCGGGGGGGACCCCAAACAATGAGCAGTTCTTC. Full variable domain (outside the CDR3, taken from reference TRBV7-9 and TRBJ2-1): DTGVSQNPRHKITKRGQNVTFRCDPISEHNRLYWYRQTLGQGPEFLTYFQNEAQLEKSRLLSDRFSAERPKGSFSTLEIQRTEQGDSAMYLCASSLLAGGTPNNEQFFGPGTRLTVL.

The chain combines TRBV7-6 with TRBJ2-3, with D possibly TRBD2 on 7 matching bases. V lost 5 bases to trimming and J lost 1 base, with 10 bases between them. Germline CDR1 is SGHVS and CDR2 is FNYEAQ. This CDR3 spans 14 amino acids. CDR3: CASSEGGGTDTQYF. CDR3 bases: TGTGCCAGCAGCGAGGGGGGGGGCACAGATACGCAGTATTTT. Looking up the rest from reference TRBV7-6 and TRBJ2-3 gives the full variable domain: GAGVSQSPRYKVTKRGQDVALRCDPISGHVSLYWYRQALGQGPEFLTYFNYEAQQDKSGLPNDRFSAERPEGSISTLTIQRTEQRDSAMYRCASSEGGGTDTQYFGPGTRLTVL.

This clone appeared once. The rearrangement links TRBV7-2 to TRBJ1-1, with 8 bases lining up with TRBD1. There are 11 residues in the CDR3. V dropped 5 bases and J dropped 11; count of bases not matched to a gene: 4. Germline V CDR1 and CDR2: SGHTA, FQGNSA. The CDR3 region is CASSRDRTAFF. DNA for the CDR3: TGTGCCAGCAGCCGGGACAGGACGGCTTTCTTT.

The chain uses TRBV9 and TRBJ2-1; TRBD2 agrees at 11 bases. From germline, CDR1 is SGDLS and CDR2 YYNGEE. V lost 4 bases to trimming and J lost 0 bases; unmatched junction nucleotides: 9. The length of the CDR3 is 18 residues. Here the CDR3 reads CASSSGTSGLNSYNEQFF. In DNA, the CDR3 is TGTGCCAGCAGCTCAGGGACTAGCGGTTTAAACTCCTACAATGAGCAGTTCTTC.

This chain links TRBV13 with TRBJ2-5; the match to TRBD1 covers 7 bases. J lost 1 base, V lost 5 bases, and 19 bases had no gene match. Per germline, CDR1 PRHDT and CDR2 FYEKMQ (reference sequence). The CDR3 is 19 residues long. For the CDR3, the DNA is TGTGCCAGCAGCAAAACCGGGACAGCGACCTCTGAGGGCCAAGAGACCCAGTACTTC. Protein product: CASSKTGTATSEGQETQYF.

In DNA form, the CDR3 reads TGTACCAAGAGAACGTTGAACACTGAAGCTTTCTTT. Its protein product is CTKRTLNTEAFF. The chain links TRBV6-5 to TRBJ1-1; D gene unclear. The CDR3 loop spans 12 amino acids. Germline V gene sequence: CDR1 MNHEY, CDR2 SVGAGI.

DNA for the CDR3: TGTGCCAGCAGCTTCCAAGGTGGGACTGAAGCTTTCTTT. It translates to CASSFQGGTEAFF. The V and J genes are TRBV11-3 and TRBJ1-1; D unclear. The CDR3 has 13 amino acids. Trimming stripped 3 bases from V and 5 bases from J, with 10 bases between. Germline assignment: CDR1 SGHNT and CDR2 YENEEA. Variable domain in full (rest from reference TRBV11-3 and TRBJ1-1): EAGVVQSPRYKIIEKKQPVAFWCNPISGHNTLYWYLQNLGQGPELLIRYENEEAVDDSQLPKDRFSAERLKGVDSTLKIQPAELGDSAVYLCASSFQGGTEAFFGQGTRLTVV.

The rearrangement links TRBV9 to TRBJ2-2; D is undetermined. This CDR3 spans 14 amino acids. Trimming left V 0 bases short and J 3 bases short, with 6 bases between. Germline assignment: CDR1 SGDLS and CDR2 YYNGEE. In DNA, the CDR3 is TGTGCCAGCAGCGTAGATTCCCACACCGGGGAGCTGTTTTTT. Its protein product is CASSVDSHTGELFF.

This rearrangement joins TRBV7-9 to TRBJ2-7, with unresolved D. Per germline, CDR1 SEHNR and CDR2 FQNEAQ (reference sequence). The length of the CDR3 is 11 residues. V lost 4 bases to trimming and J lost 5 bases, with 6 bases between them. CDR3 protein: CASSSHNEQYF. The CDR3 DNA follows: TGTGCCAGCAGCTCTCACAACGAGCAGTACTTC.

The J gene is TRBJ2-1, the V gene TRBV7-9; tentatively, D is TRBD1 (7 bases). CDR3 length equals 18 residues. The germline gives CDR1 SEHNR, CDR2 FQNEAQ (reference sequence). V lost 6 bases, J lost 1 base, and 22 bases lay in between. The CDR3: CASSFLQGGGESYNEQFF. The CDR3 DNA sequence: TGTGCCAGCAGTTTCCTCCAGGGGGGCGGGGAATCCTACAATGAGCAGTTCTTC.

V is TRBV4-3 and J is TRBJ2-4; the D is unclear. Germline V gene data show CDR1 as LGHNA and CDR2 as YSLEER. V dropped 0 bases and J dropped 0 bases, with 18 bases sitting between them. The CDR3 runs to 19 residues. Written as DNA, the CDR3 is TGCGCCAGCAGCCAAGATTGGGCGGAAAGGGAATTAGCCAAAAACATTCAGTACTTC. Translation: CASSQDWAERELAKNIQYF.

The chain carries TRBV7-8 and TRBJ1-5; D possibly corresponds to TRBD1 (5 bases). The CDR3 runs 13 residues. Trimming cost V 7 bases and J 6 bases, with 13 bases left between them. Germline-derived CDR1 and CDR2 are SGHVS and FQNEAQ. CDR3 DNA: TGTGCCAGCAACCTTGGGGGGGGTCAGCCCCAGCATTTT. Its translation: CASNLGGGQPQHF.

The CDR3 DNA reads as TGTGCCAGCAGCTTAAAGCGTTATAAGGGGAACACTGAAGCTTTCTTT. It codes for CASSLKRYKGNTEAFF. This chain joins TRBV7-2 and TRBJ1-1; no firm D call. Trimming left V 2 bases short and J 1 base short, with 14 bases between. The CDR3 spans 16 residues. Germline loops: CDR1 SGHTA, CDR2 FQGNSA.

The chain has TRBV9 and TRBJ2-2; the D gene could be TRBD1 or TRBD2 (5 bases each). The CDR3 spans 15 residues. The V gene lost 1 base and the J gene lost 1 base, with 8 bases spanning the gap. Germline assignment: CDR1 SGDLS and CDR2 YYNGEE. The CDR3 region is CASSVLGGNTGELFF. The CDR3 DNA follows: TGTGCCAGCAGCGTACTTGGGGGGAACACCGGGGAGCTGTTTTTT.

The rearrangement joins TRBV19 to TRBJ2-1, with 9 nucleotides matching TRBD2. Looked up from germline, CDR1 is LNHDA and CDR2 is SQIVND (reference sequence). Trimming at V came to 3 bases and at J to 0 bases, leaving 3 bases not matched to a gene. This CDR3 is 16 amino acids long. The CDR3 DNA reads TGTGCCAGTAGTATTAGCGGGGGCCCCTCCTACAATGAGCAGTTCTTC. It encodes CASSISGGPSYNEQFF.

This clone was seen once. The CDR3 bases are TGTGCCAGTAGTATGGGGACAGGGGGCCTGGGAGAGACCCAGTACTTC. Protein: CASSMGTGGLGETQYF. The V call is TRBV19, the J call TRBJ2-5; the match to TRBD1 covers 12 bases. In germline, CDR1 is LNHDA, CDR2 SQIVND (reference sequence). This CDR3 is built from 16 residues. Germline trimming cut 3 bases from V and 4 bases from J; bases unmatched to any gene: 6.

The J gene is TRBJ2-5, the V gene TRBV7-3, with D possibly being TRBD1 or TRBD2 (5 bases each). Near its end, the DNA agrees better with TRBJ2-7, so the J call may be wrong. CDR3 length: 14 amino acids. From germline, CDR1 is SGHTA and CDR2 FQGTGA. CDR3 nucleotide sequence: TGTGCCAGCAGCTTAGTGGGGACGGCCTACGAGCAGTACTTC. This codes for CASSLVGTAYEQYF.

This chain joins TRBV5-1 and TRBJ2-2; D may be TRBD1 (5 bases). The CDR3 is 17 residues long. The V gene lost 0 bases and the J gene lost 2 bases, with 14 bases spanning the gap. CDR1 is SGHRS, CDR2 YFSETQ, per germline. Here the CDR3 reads CASSLGPDKSNTGELFF. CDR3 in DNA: TGCGCCAGCAGCTTGGGGCCGGACAAATCAAACACCGGGGAGCTGTTTTTT.

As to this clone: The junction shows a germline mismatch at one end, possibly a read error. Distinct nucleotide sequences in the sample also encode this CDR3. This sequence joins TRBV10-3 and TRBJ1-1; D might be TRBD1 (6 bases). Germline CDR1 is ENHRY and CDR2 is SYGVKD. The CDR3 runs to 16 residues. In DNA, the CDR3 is TGTGCCATTAGTGAGTCCGCGGGGGCCTTGAACACTGAAGCTTTCTTT. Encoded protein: CAISESAGALNTEAFF.

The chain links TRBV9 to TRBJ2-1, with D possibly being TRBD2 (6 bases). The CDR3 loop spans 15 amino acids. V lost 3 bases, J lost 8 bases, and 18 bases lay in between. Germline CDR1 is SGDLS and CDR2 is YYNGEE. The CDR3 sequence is CASSAGTATGDEQFF. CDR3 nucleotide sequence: TGTGCCAGCAGCGCCGGGACTGCAACCGGCGATGAGCAGTTCTTC.

The CDR3: CASSLWEGAGAKNIQYF. The CDR3 DNA sequence: TGTGCCAGCAGCTTATGGGAGGGGGCAGGAGCCAAAAACATTCAGTACTTC. V is TRBV7-9 and J is TRBJ2-4; D is perhaps TRBD1 or TRBD2 (7 bases each). Trimming took 2 bases from V and 0 from J, leaving 14 bases between them. CDR1 SEHNR and CDR2 FQNEAQ come from the germline V gene (reference sequence). The CDR3 spans 17 residues.

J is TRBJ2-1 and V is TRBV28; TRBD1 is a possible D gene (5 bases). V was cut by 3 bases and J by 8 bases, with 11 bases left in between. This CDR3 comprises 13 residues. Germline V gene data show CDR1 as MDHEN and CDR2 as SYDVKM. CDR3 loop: CASSFRVNDEQFF. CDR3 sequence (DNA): TGTGCCAGCAGTTTCAGGGTTAACGATGAGCAGTTCTTC.

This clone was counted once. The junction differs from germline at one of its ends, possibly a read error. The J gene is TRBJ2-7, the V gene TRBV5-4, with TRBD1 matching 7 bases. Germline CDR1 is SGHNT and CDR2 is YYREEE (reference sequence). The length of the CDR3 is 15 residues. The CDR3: CASSQAQGVSDEQYF. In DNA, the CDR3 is TGCGCCAGCAGCCAAGCCCAGGGGGTTAGCGACGAGCAGTACTTC.

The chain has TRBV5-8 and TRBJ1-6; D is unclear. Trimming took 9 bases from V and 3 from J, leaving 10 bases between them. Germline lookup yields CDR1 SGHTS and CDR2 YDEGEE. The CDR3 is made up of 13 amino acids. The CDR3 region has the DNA TGTGCCACCCGGACGTTCTATAATTCACCCCTCCACTTT. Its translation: CATRTFYNSPLHF.

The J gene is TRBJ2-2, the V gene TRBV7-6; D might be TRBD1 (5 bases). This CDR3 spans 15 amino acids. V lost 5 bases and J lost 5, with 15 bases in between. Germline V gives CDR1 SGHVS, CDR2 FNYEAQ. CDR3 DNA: TGTGCCAGCAGCCCATCAGGGTTGGGAACCGGGGAGCTGTTTTTT. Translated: CASSPSGLGTGELFF.